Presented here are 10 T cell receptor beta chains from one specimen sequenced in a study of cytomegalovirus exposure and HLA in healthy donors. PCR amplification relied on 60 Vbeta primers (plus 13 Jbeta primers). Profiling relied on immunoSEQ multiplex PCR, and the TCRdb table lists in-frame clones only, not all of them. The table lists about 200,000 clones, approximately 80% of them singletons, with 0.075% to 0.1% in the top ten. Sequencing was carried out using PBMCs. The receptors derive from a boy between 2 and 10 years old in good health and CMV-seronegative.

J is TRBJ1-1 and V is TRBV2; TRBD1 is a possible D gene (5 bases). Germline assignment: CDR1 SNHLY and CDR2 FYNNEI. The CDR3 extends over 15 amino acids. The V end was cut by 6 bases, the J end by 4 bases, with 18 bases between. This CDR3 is CASSLLGDPSTEAFF. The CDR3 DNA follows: TGTGCCAGCAGCCTTCTAGGGGATCCAAGCACTGAAGCTTTCTTT.

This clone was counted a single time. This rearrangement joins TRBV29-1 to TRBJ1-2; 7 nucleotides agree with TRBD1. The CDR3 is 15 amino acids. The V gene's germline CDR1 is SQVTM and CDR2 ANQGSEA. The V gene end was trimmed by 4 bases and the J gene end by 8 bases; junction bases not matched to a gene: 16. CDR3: CSVVEQGIPLGGYTF. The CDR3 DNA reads TGCAGCGTTGTTGAACAGGGGATTCCTCTTGGGGGCTACACCTTC.

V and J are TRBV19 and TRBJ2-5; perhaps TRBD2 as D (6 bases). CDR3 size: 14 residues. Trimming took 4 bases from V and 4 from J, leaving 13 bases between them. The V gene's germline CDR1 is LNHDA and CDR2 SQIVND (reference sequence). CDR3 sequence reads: CASSNTPGRETQYF. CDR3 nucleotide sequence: TGTGCCAGTAGTAATACCCCCGGGAGAGAGACCCAGTACTTC.

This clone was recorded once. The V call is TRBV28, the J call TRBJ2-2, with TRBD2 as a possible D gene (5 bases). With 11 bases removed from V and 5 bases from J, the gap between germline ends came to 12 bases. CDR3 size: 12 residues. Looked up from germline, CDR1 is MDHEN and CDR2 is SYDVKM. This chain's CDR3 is CASGRGTGELFF. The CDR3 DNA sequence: TGTGCCTCCGGCCGAGGGACCGGGGAGCTGTTTTTT.

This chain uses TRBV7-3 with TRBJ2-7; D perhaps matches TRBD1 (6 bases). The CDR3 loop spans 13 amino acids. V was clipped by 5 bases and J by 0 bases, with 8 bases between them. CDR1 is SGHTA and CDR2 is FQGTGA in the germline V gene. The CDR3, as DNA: TGTGCCAGCAGCCAGGGGAGCTCCTACGAGCAGTACTTC. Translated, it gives CASSQGSSYEQYF.

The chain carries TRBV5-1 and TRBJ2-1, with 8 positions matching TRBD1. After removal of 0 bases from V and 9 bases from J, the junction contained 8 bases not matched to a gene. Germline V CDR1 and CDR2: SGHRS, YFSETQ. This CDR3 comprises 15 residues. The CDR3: CASSLEGTGRSEQFF. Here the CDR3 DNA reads TGCGCCAGCAGCTTGGAGGGGACAGGCCGGAGTGAGCAGTTCTTC.

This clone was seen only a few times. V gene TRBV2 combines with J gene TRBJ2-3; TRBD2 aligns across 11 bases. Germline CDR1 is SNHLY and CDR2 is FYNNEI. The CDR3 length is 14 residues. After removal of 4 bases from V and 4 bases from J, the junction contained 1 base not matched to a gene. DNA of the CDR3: TGTGCCAGCAGTGCACTAGCGGGGGCAGATACGCAGTATTTT. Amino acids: CASSALAGADTQYF.

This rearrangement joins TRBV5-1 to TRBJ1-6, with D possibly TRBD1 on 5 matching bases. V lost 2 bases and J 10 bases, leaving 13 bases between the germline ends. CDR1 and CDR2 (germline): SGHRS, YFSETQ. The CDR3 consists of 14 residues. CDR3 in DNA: TGCGCCAGCAGCTTTGCAGGGAGGGACTCACCCCTCCACTTT. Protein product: CASSFAGRDSPLHF.

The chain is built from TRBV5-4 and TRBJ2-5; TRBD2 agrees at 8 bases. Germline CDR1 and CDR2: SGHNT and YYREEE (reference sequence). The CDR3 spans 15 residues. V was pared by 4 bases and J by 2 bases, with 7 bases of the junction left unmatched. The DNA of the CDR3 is TGTGCCAGCAGCACCCAGCGGGGGACGCAAGAGACCCAGTACTTC. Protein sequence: CASSTQRGTQETQYF.

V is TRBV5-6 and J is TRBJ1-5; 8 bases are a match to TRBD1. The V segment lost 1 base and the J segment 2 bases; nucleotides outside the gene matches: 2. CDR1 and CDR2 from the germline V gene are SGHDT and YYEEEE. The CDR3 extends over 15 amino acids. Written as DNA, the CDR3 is TGTGCCAGCAGCTTGCGGGGACAGGGCAATCAGCCCCAGCATTTT. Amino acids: CASSLRGQGNQPQHF.